The next 18 T cell receptor beta chains were all read from a single sample in a study of tumor-infiltrating lymphocytes in localized non-small cell lung cancer. Profiling relied on immunoSEQ multiplex PCR, and the TCRdb table lists in-frame clones only, not all of them. Among about 12,000 clones listed, about three quarters were seen once. Sequencing was done on a sample of uninvolved lung tissue not adjacent to the tumor. These receptors originate from a human donor with non-small cell lung cancer.

V is TRBV4-2 and J is TRBJ2-3; D gene uncertain. The V gene lost 1 base and the J gene lost 5 bases, with 4 bases spanning the gap. The length of the CDR3 is 12 residues. Per the germline V gene, CDR1 is LGHNA and CDR2 is YNFKEQ. Here the CDR3 DNA reads TGTGCCAGCAGCCAAGGACTAGATACGCAGTATTTT. Translation: CASSQGLDTQYF.

This clone was counted a few times. The chain couples TRBV6-5 to TRBJ1-5; D ambiguous. Trimming removed 7 bases from V and 4 bases from J, with 8 bases in between. The V gene's germline CDR1 is MNHEY and CDR2 SVGAGI. The CDR3 is 12 residues long. CDR3 nucleotides: TGTGCCAGCAAAGGGCCGAATCAGCCCCAGCATTTT. Its translation: CASKGPNQPQHF.

This chain links TRBV6-5 with TRBJ2-1; D is possibly TRBD1 or TRBD2 (5 bases each). V lost 1 base, J lost 14 bases, and 9 bases lay in between. The V gene's germline CDR1 is MNHEY and CDR2 SVGAGI. This CDR3 contains 11 residues. CDR3 DNA: TGTGCCAGCAGTTACTTGGGGGAGAAGTTCTTC. It is translated as CASSYLGEKFF.

The V call is TRBV29-1, the J call TRBJ2-6, with a possible D match to TRBD2 (6 bases). This CDR3 contains 14 residues. Trimming left V 3 bases short and J 2 bases short, with 8 bases between. Germline CDR1 and CDR2: SQVTM and ANQGSEA. CDR3 DNA sequence: TGCAGCGTTGACGGGGGAGCTGGGGCCAACGTCCTGACTTTC. Residues: CSVDGGAGANVLTF.

This chain joins TRBV7-2 and TRBJ1-6; D is unresolved. Germline V gene sequence: CDR1 SGHTA, CDR2 FQGNSA. The V and J ends lost 4 bases and 10 bases respectively, with 20 bases between them. The CDR3 is made up of 16 amino acids. The CDR3 protein is CASSYIVGSGNSPLHF. The CDR3 DNA reads TGTGCCAGCAGCTATATCGTCGGCAGCGGGAACTCACCCCTCCACTTT.

The chain uses TRBV28 and TRBJ2-3, with 8 bases identical to TRBD1. Germline lookup yields CDR1 MDHEN and CDR2 SYDVKM. The CDR3 extends over 16 amino acids. V dropped 3 bases and J dropped 4; count of bases not matched to a gene: 9. In DNA, the CDR3 is TGTGCCAGCAGTTTCCCCCGGACAGGGATATCAGATACGCAGTATTTT. This gives the protein CASSFPRTGISDTQYF. The whole variable domain, filled in from reference TRBV28 and TRBJ2-3, reads DVKVTQSSRYLVKRTGEKVFLECVQDMDHENMFWYRQDPGLGLRLIYFSYDVKMKEKGDIPEGYSVSREKKERFSLILESASTNQTSMYLCASSFPRTGISDTQYFGPGTRLTVL.

A few counts support this clone. The J gene is TRBJ2-3, the V gene TRBV5-1; 9 bases are a match to TRBD1. Germline CDR1 is SGHRS and CDR2 is YFSETQ. This CDR3 spans 15 amino acids. V was pared by 3 bases and J by 4 bases, with 6 bases of the junction left unmatched. CDR3 sequence (DNA): TGCGCCAGCAGCTCAGGACAGGGGAGCGCAGATACGCAGTATTTT. It codes for CASSSGQGSADTQYF.

This clone occurred a few times. The chain carries TRBV7-6 and TRBJ1-1, with a possible D match to TRBD1 (5 bases). This CDR3 has 16 amino acids. Germline CDR1 reads SGHVS; CDR2 reads FNYEAQ. The V end was cut by 5 bases, the J end by 1 base, with 17 bases between. CDR3 nucleotides: TGTGCCAGCAGCACTTCCCGGGGGGGGAGGAACACTGAAGCTTTCTTT. It codes for CASSTSRGGRNTEAFF.

V usage is TRBV29-1 and J usage is TRBJ2-2, with 10 bases fitting TRBD2. Germline V gene lookup returns CDR1 SQVTM and CDR2 ANQGSEA. After removal of 6 bases from V and 4 bases from J, the junction contained 5 bases not matched to a gene. The CDR3 totals 14 residues. CDR3 DNA: TGCAGCGTGGTAACTAGCGGGATCACCGGGGAGCTGTTTTTT. It yields the protein CSVVTSGITGELFF.

This chain uses TRBV4-1 with TRBJ2-7; D is unresolved. Per the germline V gene, CDR1 is MGHRA and CDR2 is YSYEKL. The germline V and J ends were trimmed by 3 bases and 2 bases, with 11 bases remaining between them. CDR3 length: 14 residues. This chain's CDR3 is CASSHNQAPYEQYF. In DNA form, the CDR3 reads TGCGCCAGCAGCCATAACCAGGCCCCCTACGAGCAGTACTTC.

On this clone: The sample holds other DNA sequences that translate to the same CDR3. This chain links TRBV29-1 with TRBJ1-1, with a tentative D call TRBD1 (6 bases). The CDR3 runs to 12 residues. Germline loops: CDR1 SQVTM, CDR2 ANQGSEA. The V end was cut by 4 bases, the J end by 4 bases, with 10 bases between. The CDR3 DNA reads TGCAGCGTTGCCACAGGGACCACTGAAGCTTTCTTT. It yields the protein CSVATGTTEAFF. Filled out from reference TRBV29-1 and TRBJ1-1, the complete variable domain reads SAVISQKPSRDICQRGTSLTIQCQVDSQVTMMFWYRQQPGQSLTLIATANQGSEATYESGFVIDKFPISRPNLTFSTLTVSNMSPEDSSIYLCSVATGTTEAFFGQGTRLTVV.

V and J are TRBV27 and TRBJ1-1, with a possible D match to TRBD1 (5 bases). The V end lost 7 bases, the J end lost 1 base, and 16 bases lay between the germline ends. The CDR3 consists of 15 residues. Germline V gene lookup returns CDR1 MNHEY and CDR2 SMNVEV (reference sequence). The DNA for the CDR3 is TGTGCCAGCAACCCAGTGGGGCGGAGGAACACTGAAGCTTTCTTT. Translating it yields CASNPVGRRNTEAFF.

V usage is TRBV6-6 and J usage is TRBJ1-2; no clear D gene. Germline V gene sequence: CDR1 MNHNY, CDR2 SVGAGI (reference sequence). The CDR3 covers 13 residues. Trimming took 6 bases from V and 2 from J, leaving 10 bases between them. This CDR3 is CASSQTRNYGYTF. CDR3 sequence (DNA): TGTGCCAGCAGCCAGACACGGAACTATGGCTACACCTTC.

The rearrangement joins TRBV5-5 to TRBJ2-7, with 7 nucleotides matching TRBD1. The V segment lost 0 bases and the J segment 0 bases; nucleotides outside the gene matches: 6. This CDR3 spans 16 amino acids. Germline values: CDR1 SGHKS, CDR2 YYEKEE (reference sequence). CDR3 residues: CASSLAGQASSYEQYF. DNA of the CDR3: TGTGCCAGCAGCTTGGCCGGACAGGCCAGCTCCTACGAGCAGTACTTC.

The gene calls are TRBV4-3 and TRBJ1-2, with D uncertain. V was pared by 1 base and J by 8 bases, with 11 bases between. The CDR3 has 13 amino acids. Per the germline V gene, CDR1 is LGHNA and CDR2 is YSLEER. CDR3 coding DNA: TGCGCCAGCAGCCAAGGGAGGTCGGGGGGCTACACCTTC. Translating it yields CASSQGRSGGYTF.

J is TRBJ1-2 and V is TRBV7-9, with TRBD1 as a possible D gene (6 bases). CDR3 size: 14 residues. Germline lookup yields CDR1 SEHNR and CDR2 FQNEAQ (reference sequence). V lost 0 bases, J lost 3 bases, and 8 bases lay in between. The CDR3 protein is CASSLAHRDYGYTF. The CDR3 DNA reads TGTGCCAGCAGCTTAGCCCACAGGGACTATGGCTACACCTTC.

V and J are TRBV2 and TRBJ1-5, with D unclear. Between the trimmed V and J ends, which lost 5 bases and 1 base, there was a span of 12 bases. This CDR3 region has 15 residues. Germline lookup yields CDR1 SNHLY and CDR2 FYNNEI. This CDR3 reads CASSWTSASNQPQHF. The CDR3 DNA reads TGTGCCAGCAGTTGGACCTCGGCAAGCAATCAGCCCCAGCATTTT.

A note on this clone: One end of the junction varies from germline; a read error may be responsible. V usage is TRBV7-7 and J usage is TRBJ1-4, with D perhaps matching TRBD1 (5 bases). CDR1 is SSHAT and CDR2 is FNYEAQ in the germline V gene (reference sequence). The CDR3 contains 15 residues. This chain's CDR3 is CASSQAGGPNEKLFF. The CDR3 bases are TGTGCTAGCAGCCAGGCGGGGGGTCCTAATGAAAAACTGTTTTTT.